The clone carrying this T cell receptor beta chain was detected only once. The data were produced by immunoSEQ multiplex PCR, yet TCRdb's version contains in-frame clones alone and is incomplete. Among approximately 150,000 clones listed, just under 90% were seen once. V lost 3 bases, J lost 4 bases, and 20 bases lay in between. CDR1 MDHEN and CDR2 SYDVKM come from the germline V gene. The CDR3 covers 17 residues. This sample stems from a study of blood T cell repertoires in COVID-19. Sequencing was performed on peripheral blood. The chain couples TRBV28 to TRBJ2-3; D might be TRBD2 (6 bases). The receptor's source is a woman aged 45-60 years with active or convalescent COVID-19. This CDR3 is CASSFDYRAGIADTQYF. DNA for the CDR3: TGTGCCAGCAGTTTCGACTACCGGGCGGGGATCGCAGATACGCAGTATTTT.